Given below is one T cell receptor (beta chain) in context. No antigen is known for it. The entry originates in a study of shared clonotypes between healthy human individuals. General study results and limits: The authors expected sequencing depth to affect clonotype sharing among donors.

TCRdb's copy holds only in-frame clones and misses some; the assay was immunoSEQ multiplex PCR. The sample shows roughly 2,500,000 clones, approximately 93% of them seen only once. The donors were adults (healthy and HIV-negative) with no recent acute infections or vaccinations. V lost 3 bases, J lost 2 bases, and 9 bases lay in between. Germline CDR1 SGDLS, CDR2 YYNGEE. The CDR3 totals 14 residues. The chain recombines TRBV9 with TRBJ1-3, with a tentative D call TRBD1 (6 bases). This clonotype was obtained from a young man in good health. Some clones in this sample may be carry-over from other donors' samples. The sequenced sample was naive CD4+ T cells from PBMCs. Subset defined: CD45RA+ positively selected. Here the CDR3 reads CASSEGGTGNTIYF. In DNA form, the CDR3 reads TGTGCCAGCAGCGAGGGGGGAACTGGAAACACCATATATTTT.